A selection of T cell receptor beta chains follows, all from one sample in a study of human T cells and chemical hapten exposure. TCRdb reanalysed the RACE reads using MiXCR and keeps one entry per CDR3 protein. Of around 120,000 distinct CDR3 sequences in the sample, 9.5% to 13% were seen once. The source was whole blood, collected in connection with sensitization to the hapten diphenylcyclopropenone (DPC). Every receptor here comes from a woman in her forties or fifties with alopecia areata. Some clones in this sample may be carry-over from other donors' samples. CDR3s include the opening cysteine and the closing phenylalanine or tryptophan. A D gene is named only where the DNA matches it firmly. The size of a clone is reported for some rows only, either as once, few or many, or as a class for expanded clones.

cdr3_aa: CASSLAGELFF
cdr3_nt: TGTGCCAGCAGTTTAGCCGGGGAGCTGTTTTTT
v_call: TRBV7-6
clone_size: medium-sized
j_call: TRBJ2-2
d_call: NA

cdr3_aa: CATSDLSGTSTDTQYF
cdr3_nt: TGTGCCACCAGTGATTTGAGCGGGACCAGCACAGATACGCAGTATTTT
v_call: TRBV24-1
clone_size: NA
j_call: TRBJ2-3
d_call: TRBD2

cdr3_aa: CASRSHRDGTQYF
cdr3_nt: TGCGCCAGCAGGAGCCACAGGGACGGTACGCAGTATTTT
v_call: TRBV10-2
clone_size: many
j_call: TRBJ2-3
d_call: NA

cdr3_aa: CAGSLDLGSNYGYTF
cdr3_nt: TGTGCCGGCAGCTTAGATTTGGGCAGCAACTATGGCTACACCTTC
v_call: TRBV11-2
clone_size: once
j_call: TRBJ1-2
d_call: NA

cdr3_aa: CASRTLSGASTDTQYF
cdr3_nt: TGTGCCAGCAGAACCCTTAGCGGGGCAAGCACAGATACGCAGTATTTT
v_call: TRBV6-2/TRBV6-3
clone_size: NA
j_call: TRBJ2-3
d_call: TRBD2

cdr3_aa: CASSVPRGATNEKLFF
cdr3_nt: TGTGCCAGCAGCGTACCCAGGGGCGCAACTAATGAAAAACTGTTTTTT
v_call: TRBV5-5
clone_size: few
j_call: TRBJ1-4
d_call: NA

cdr3_aa: CASSFGQGKTQYF
cdr3_nt: TGTGCCAGCAGTTTCGGACAGGGGAAGACCCAGTACTTC
v_call: TRBV28
clone_size: NA
j_call: TRBJ2-5
d_call: TRBD1

cdr3_aa: CSVVNQGKNTEAFF
cdr3_nt: TGCAGCGTGGTAAACCAGGGGAAGAACACTGAAGCTTTCTTT
v_call: TRBV29-1
clone_size: few
j_call: TRBJ1-1
d_call: NA

cdr3_aa: CASSQDGDYGYTF
cdr3_nt: TGCGCCAGCAGCCAGGACGGAGACTATGGCTACACCTTC
v_call: TRBV5-1
clone_size: NA
j_call: TRBJ1-2
d_call: NA

cdr3_aa: CASRPDIHGNTIYF
cdr3_nt: TGTGCCAGCAGACCCGACATCCACGGAAACACCATATATTTT
v_call: TRBV6-6
clone_size: many
j_call: TRBJ1-3
d_call: NA

cdr3_aa: CASSLIGQSTSTDTQYF
cdr3_nt: TGTGCCAGCAGTTTAATAGGACAGAGCACTAGCACAGATACGCAGTATTTT
v_call: TRBV28
clone_size: NA
j_call: TRBJ2-3
d_call: NA

cdr3_aa: CASSLLLGSTDTQYF
cdr3_nt: TGTGCCAGCAGCTTGCTTCTCGGCAGCACAGATACGCAGTATTTT
v_call: TRBV5-6
clone_size: many
j_call: TRBJ2-3
d_call: NA

cdr3_aa: CASSPSGGSNIQYF
cdr3_nt: TGTGCCAGCAGCCCCTCCGGGGGTTCAAACATTCAGTACTTC
v_call: TRBV7-2
clone_size: few
j_call: TRBJ2-4
d_call: NA

cdr3_aa: CSARVTGTGNEKLFF
cdr3_nt: TGCAGTGCTAGAGTCACCGGGACAGGGAATGAAAAACTGTTTTTT
v_call: TRBV20-1
clone_size: few
j_call: TRBJ1-4
d_call: TRBD1

cdr3_aa: CASSLRTPPVCTEAFF
cdr3_nt: TGTGCCAGCAGCTTAAGAACCCCTCCGGTTTGCACTGAAGCTTTCTTT
v_call: TRBV7-9
clone_size: NA
j_call: TRBJ1-1
d_call: NA

cdr3_aa: CASRPAGTAGYGYTF
cdr3_nt: TGTGCCAGCAGACCAGCCGGGACAGCGGGATATGGCTACACCTTC
v_call: TRBV12-3/TRBV12-4
clone_size: NA
j_call: TRBJ1-2
d_call: TRBD1

cdr3_aa: CASSVEGGLSTDTQYF
cdr3_nt: TGTGCCAGCAGCGTCGAGGGGGGCCTCTCCACAGATACGCAGTATTTT
v_call: TRBV11-2
clone_size: many
j_call: TRBJ2-3
d_call: NA

cdr3_aa: CAISESSGAQYF
cdr3_nt: TGTGCCATCAGTGAGTCGTCGGGGGCCCAGTACTTC
v_call: TRBV10-3
clone_size: few
j_call: TRBJ2-5
d_call: NA

cdr3_aa: CASSSGSSNQPQHF
cdr3_nt: TGTGCCAGCAGTTCGGGGAGCAGCAATCAGCCCCAGCATTTT
v_call: TRBV28
clone_size: few
j_call: TRBJ1-5
d_call: NA

cdr3_aa: CASSQDRWAGQPQHF
cdr3_nt: TGCGCCAGCAGCCAAGATCGGTGGGCAGGGCAGCCCCAGCATTTT
v_call: TRBV4-1
clone_size: few
j_call: TRBJ1-5
d_call: NA

cdr3_aa: CSARGSGETQYF
cdr3_nt: TGCAGTGCTAGAGGCAGCGGAGAGACCCAGTACTTC
v_call: TRBV20-1
clone_size: many
j_call: TRBJ2-5
d_call: NA

cdr3_aa: CASRTGEGNTIYF
cdr3_nt: TGTGCCAGCAGGACAGGGGAAGGAAACACCATATATTTT
v_call: TRBV28
clone_size: many
j_call: TRBJ1-3
d_call: TRBD1

cdr3_aa: CASSQGPLNTGELFF
cdr3_nt: TGTGCCAGCAGCCAGGGACCACTGAACACCGGGGAGCTGTTTTTT
v_call: TRBV3-1
clone_size: NA
j_call: TRBJ2-2
d_call: NA

cdr3_aa: CASQMNSGNTIYF
cdr3_nt: TGTGCCAGCCAAATGAACTCTGGAAACACCATATATTTT
v_call: TRBV18
clone_size: few
j_call: TRBJ1-3
d_call: NA

cdr3_aa: CSVGQINEQFF
cdr3_nt: TGCAGCGTTGGACAGATCAATGAGCAGTTCTTC
v_call: TRBV29-1
clone_size: many
j_call: TRBJ2-1
d_call: NA

cdr3_aa: CASSSSNTIYF
cdr3_nt: TGTGCCAGCAGTTCTTCAAACACCATATATTTT
v_call: TRBV28
clone_size: many
j_call: TRBJ1-3
d_call: NA

cdr3_aa: CASKDRADREMNSPLHF
cdr3_nt: TGCGCCAGCAAGGACAGGGCCGATCGGGAGATGAATTCACCCCTCCACTTT
v_call: TRBV10-1
clone_size: many
j_call: TRBJ1-6
d_call: TRBD1

cdr3_aa: CSVEGASQETQYF
cdr3_nt: TGCAGCGTTGAGGGGGCTTCCCAAGAGACCCAGTACTTC
v_call: TRBV29-1
clone_size: NA
j_call: TRBJ2-5
d_call: NA

cdr3_aa: CASSLGLATGELFF
cdr3_nt: TGTGCCAGCAGCTTAGGACTAGCCACCGGGGAGCTGTTTTTT
v_call: TRBV7-2
clone_size: NA
j_call: TRBJ2-2
d_call: TRBD2

cdr3_aa: CASRQLASSNQPQHF
cdr3_nt: TGTGCCAGCAGACAGCTGGCCTCTAGCAATCAGCCCCAGCATTTT
v_call: TRBV12-3/TRBV12-4
clone_size: NA
j_call: TRBJ1-5
d_call: NA

cdr3_aa: CSAREGSGTNTGELFF
cdr3_nt: TGCAGTGCTAGAGAGGGTAGCGGGACGAACACCGGGGAGCTGTTTTTT
v_call: TRBV20-1
clone_size: NA
j_call: TRBJ2-2
d_call: TRBD2

cdr3_aa: CSARVYDRDYSPLHF
cdr3_nt: TGCAGTGCTAGAGTCTACGACAGGGATTATTCACCCCTCCACTTT
v_call: TRBV20-1
clone_size: many
j_call: TRBJ1-6
d_call: TRBD1

cdr3_aa: CASSQEGLAGGYEQFF
cdr3_nt: TGCGCCAGCAGCCAAGAAGGTCTAGCGGGGGGATATGAGCAGTTCTTC
v_call: TRBV4-3
clone_size: many
j_call: TRBJ2-1
d_call: TRBD2

cdr3_aa: CASSWSGSVTGELFF
cdr3_nt: TGTGCCAGCAGCTGGAGCGGGAGTGTCACCGGGGAGCTGTTTTTT
v_call: TRBV7-9
clone_size: few
j_call: TRBJ2-2
d_call: TRBD2

cdr3_aa: CASSPQSGTDTQYF
cdr3_nt: TGTGCCAGCAGTCCCCAGTCGGGCACAGATACGCAGTATTTT
v_call: TRBV7-2
clone_size: few
j_call: TRBJ2-3
d_call: NA

cdr3_aa: CASSLLTGGGAETQYF
cdr3_nt: TGTGCCAGCAGCTTGCTTACAGGGGGAGGAGCAGAGACCCAGTACTTC
v_call: TRBV7-9
clone_size: NA
j_call: TRBJ2-5
d_call: TRBD1

cdr3_aa: CASGYSNQPQHF
cdr3_nt: TGTGCTAGTGGGTATAGCAATCAGCCCCAGCATTTT
v_call: TRBV12-5
clone_size: few
j_call: TRBJ1-5
d_call: NA

cdr3_aa: CASSPNRVSNQPQHF
cdr3_nt: TGTGCCAGCAGCCCGAACAGGGTTAGCAATCAGCCCCAGCATTTT
v_call: TRBV7-2
clone_size: many
j_call: TRBJ1-5
d_call: NA

cdr3_aa: CASSYGTGPLSPLHF
cdr3_nt: TGTGCCAGCAGTTACGGGACAGGGCCGTTATCACCCCTCCACTTT
v_call: TRBV6-2/TRBV6-3
clone_size: many
j_call: TRBJ1-6
d_call: TRBD1

cdr3_aa: CASSLTALARGYTF
cdr3_nt: TGTGCCAGCAGCCTGACAGCCCTTGCACGGGGCTACACCTTC
v_call: TRBV2
clone_size: NA
j_call: TRBJ1-2
d_call: NA

cdr3_aa: CASSHGQVNSPLHF
cdr3_nt: TGTGCCAGCAGCCACGGACAGGTTAATTCACCCCTCCACTTT
v_call: TRBV28
clone_size: many
j_call: TRBJ1-6
d_call: TRBD1

cdr3_aa: CASRTGTTGNTIYF
cdr3_nt: TGTGCCAGCAGAACAGGGACCACTGGAAACACCATATATTTT
v_call: TRBV12-3/TRBV12-4
clone_size: many
j_call: TRBJ1-3
d_call: NA

cdr3_aa: CASSLAGNGNSPLHF
cdr3_nt: TGTGCCAGCAGCTTAGCAGGGAACGGTAATTCACCCCTCCACTTT
v_call: TRBV7-9
clone_size: NA
j_call: TRBJ1-6
d_call: NA

cdr3_aa: CASSPSTAQETQYF
cdr3_nt: TGTGCCAGCAGCCCCTCGACTGCACAAGAGACCCAGTACTTC
v_call: TRBV4-2
clone_size: NA
j_call: TRBJ2-5
d_call: NA

cdr3_aa: CASSPYNQPQHF
cdr3_nt: TGTGCCAGCAGTCCGTATAATCAGCCCCAGCATTTT
v_call: TRBV6-1
clone_size: many
j_call: TRBJ1-5
d_call: NA